Listed below are T cell receptor beta chains from one sample, sequenced in a study of blood T cell repertoires in COVID-19. Here immunoSEQ multiplex PCR was the method, and the copy in TCRdb shows in-frame clones only, minus some. This sample has 200,000 to 250,000 clones, with over 75% found just once. The sequenced sample consisted of PBMCs or T cells enriched from blood (not recorded which). These receptors came from a woman in her 30s who had been exposed to COVID-19. Each CDR3 is given with its conserved first and last residue. The D gene is left open where the match is weak. Only part of the rows carry a size: once, few, many, or a class if the clone is expanded.

cdr3_aa | cdr3_nt | v_call | d_call | clone_size | j_call
CASKWQNTEAFF | TGTGCCAGTAAATGGCAGAACACTGAAGCTTTCTTT | TRBV19 | . | once | TRBJ1-1
CASSRRGMNTEAFF | TGTGCCAGTTCCAGACGGGGAATGAACACTGAAGCTTTCTTT | TRBV18 | . | few | TRBJ1-1
CASSYSPGQTYEQYF | TGTGCCAGCAGTTACTCCCCGGGACAGACATACGAGCAGTACTTC | TRBV6-5 | TRBD1 | . | TRBJ2-7
CASSTLAGLYEQYF | TGTGCCAGTAGTACCCTAGCGGGACTGTACGAGCAGTACTTC | TRBV19 | TRBD2 | . | TRBJ2-7
CASSLISGSPDTQYF | TGTGCCAGCAGTTTAATCAGCGGGAGCCCAGATACGCAGTATTTT | TRBV27 | TRBD2 | . | TRBJ2-3
CASSERILANGELFF | TGTGCCAGCAGCGAAAGAATTTTGGCCAACGGGGAGCTGTTTTTT | TRBV7-8 | . | . | TRBJ2-2
CASSFSGSGETQYF | TGTGCCAGCAGCTTTAGCGGGAGTGGAGAGACCCAGTACTTC | TRBV7-9 | TRBD2 | few | TRBJ2-5
CASSKRTSGRLWNEQFF | TGTGCCAGCAGCAAAAGGACTAGCGGGAGGCTTTGGAATGAGCAGTTCTTC | TRBV7-8 | TRBD2 | . | TRBJ2-1
CASSITDLRDGYTF | TGTGCCAGTAGTATTACCGACCTCAGGGATGGCTACACCTTC | TRBV19 | . | . | TRBJ1-2
CASSSNSDSYGYTF | TGTGCCAGCAGTTCCAATTCTGACAGCTATGGCTACACCTTC | TRBV6-2/TRBV6-3 | . | . | TRBJ1-2
CASSYSRLVSGELFF | TGTGCCAGCAGTTACTCGCGTCTAGTGAGCGGGGAGCTGTTTTTT | TRBV6-5 | . | . | TRBJ2-2
CASSLVQNYGYTF | TGTGCCAGCAGCTTGGTACAGAACTATGGCTACACCTTC | TRBV5-5 | . | . | TRBJ1-2
CASSRTSGSSGDTQYF | TGCGCCAGCAGCAGGACTAGCGGGAGTTCTGGAGATACGCAGTATTTT | TRBV5-1 | TRBD2 | . | TRBJ2-3
CASSQDRRFAGEQYF | TGTGCCAGCAGCCAAGATCGTAGGTTTGCAGGCGAGCAGTACTTC | TRBV3-1/TRBV3-2 | . | . | TRBJ2-7
CASSPRTSGYNEQFF | TGTGCCAGCAGCCCTCGGACTAGCGGCTACAATGAGCAGTTCTTC | TRBV4-2 | TRBD2 | . | TRBJ2-1
CASSNRVTEAFF | TGCGCCAGCAGTAACCGGGTCACTGAAGCTTTCTTT | TRBV10-1 | . | once | TRBJ1-1
CASRPGTNNEQFF | TGTGCCAGCAGGCCCGGGACAAACAATGAGCAGTTCTTC | TRBV6-5 | . | . | TRBJ2-1
CASSSDRGLGTEAFF | TGCGCCAGCAGCTCGGACAGGGGGCTTGGTACTGAAGCTTTCTTT | TRBV5-1 | TRBD1 | once | TRBJ1-1
CASSLGSGNGKETQYF | TGTGCCAGCAGCTTGGGGTCAGGGAATGGTAAAGAGACCCAGTACTTC | TRBV7-9 | . | . | TRBJ2-5
CASSFGAGLGDEQYF | TGCGCCAGCAGCTTCGGAGCGGGATTAGGGGACGAGCAGTACTTC | TRBV5-1 | TRBD2 | . | TRBJ2-7
CASRWQMNTEAFF | TGTGCCAGCAGGTGGCAAATGAACACTGAAGCTTTCTTT | TRBV6-5 | . | . | TRBJ1-1
CASRTFTGTFFSLHF | TGTGCCAGCAGGACCTTCACAGGGACCTTTTTCTCCCTCCACTTT | TRBV6-5 | . | . | TRBJ1-6
CASSSRGLAGDNTGELFF | TGTGCCAGCAGCTCGAGGGGCCTAGCGGGAGATAACACCGGGGAGCTGTTTTTT | TRBV7-3 | TRBD2 | . | TRBJ2-2
CASSHPGRDAGGEQFF | TGCGCCAGCAGCCACCCCGGGCGGGACGCTGGGGGTGAGCAGTTCTTC | TRBV4-1 | . | . | TRBJ2-1
CASSYSNIRLEAFF | TGTGCCAGCAGTTACTCGAACATACGCCTTGAAGCTTTCTTT | TRBV6-5 | . | . | TRBJ1-1
CASSEAHSGANVLTF | TGTGCCAGCAGTGAGGCCCACTCTGGGGCCAACGTCCTGACTTTC | TRBV6-1 | . | . | TRBJ2-6
CATSGTAPAADTQYF | TGTGCCACCAGTGGCACAGCCCCAGCTGCAGATACGCAGTATTTT | TRBV24-1 | . | once | TRBJ2-3
CASSFRPGDEQFF | TGTGCCAGCAGTTTCCGTCCAGGGGACGAGCAGTTCTTC | TRBV27 | . | once | TRBJ2-1
CAISERGLEPQHF | TGTGCCATCAGTGAACGGGGACTCGAGCCCCAGCATTTT | TRBV10-3 | . | . | TRBJ1-5
CAWSTGLAGGTDTQYF | TGTGCCTGGAGTACGGGACTAGCGGGAGGCACAGATACGCAGTATTTT | TRBV30 | TRBD2 | . | TRBJ2-3
CASSAGTDYSPLHF | TGTGCCAGCAGCGCCGGGACAGACTATTCACCCCTCCACTTT | TRBV6-5 | TRBD1 | . | TRBJ1-6
CASSRRSYEQYF | TGTGCCAGCTCCCGCAGGTCCTACGAGCAGTACTTC | TRBV2 | . | once | TRBJ2-7
CAWRDPEKRPDTQYF | TGTGCCTGGCGAGATCCCGAAAAGCGGCCAGATACGCAGTATTTT | TRBV30 | . | . | TRBJ2-3
CASSQDGGGYNEQFF | TGTGCCAGCAGCCAAGACGGGGGAGGTTACAATGAGCAGTTCTTC | TRBV3-1/TRBV3-2 | . | few | TRBJ2-1
CASSSLAEVVYEQYF | TGTGCCAGCAGCTCCCTAGCGGAAGTCGTCTACGAGCAGTACTTC | TRBV5-6 | TRBD2 | . | TRBJ2-7
CASNLDRVNSPLHF | TGTGCCAGCAACCTCGACAGGGTAAATTCACCCCTCCACTTT | TRBV6-5 | TRBD1 | few | TRBJ1-6
CAWSGESSGRGDEQFF | TGTGCCTGGAGTGGGGAGTCTAGCGGGAGAGGGGATGAGCAGTTCTTC | TRBV30 | TRBD2 | . | TRBJ2-1
CASSSGRNRLSSYEQYF | TGTGCCAGCAGCTCCGGCCGGAACAGGTTAAGCTCCTACGAGCAGTACTTC | TRBV7-9 | . | . | TRBJ2-7
CASRTSGPGGNEQYF | TGCGCCAGCAGAACCTCGGGACCGGGCGGGAACGAGCAGTACTTC | TRBV5-1 | . | once | TRBJ2-7
CASSTGRRYTF | TGTGCCAGTAGTACGGGAAGGCGCTACACCTTC | TRBV19 | . | . | TRBJ1-2
CATSTRQGALTVLDGYTF | TGTGCCACCAGCACAAGACAGGGTGCACTAACAGTTCTAGATGGCTACACCTTC | TRBV15 | TRBD1 | many | TRBJ1-2
CASSQSAIAYEQYF | TGCGCCAGCAGTCAATCGGCGATAGCTTACGAGCAGTACTTC | TRBV23-1 | . | . | TRBJ2-7
CASSLDPRSYNEQFF | TGTGCCAGCAGCCTAGACCCTCGCTCCTACAATGAGCAGTTCTTC | TRBV5-4 | . | . | TRBJ2-1
CASSPTGTGGTGELFF | TGTGCCAGCAGCCCCACCGGGACAGGGGGCACCGGGGAGCTGTTTTTT | TRBV7-6 | TRBD1 | once | TRBJ2-2
CASSLPRGGTEAFF | TGTGCCAGCAGCTTACCCCGAGGGGGCACTGAAGCTTTCTTT | TRBV7-2 | . | . | TRBJ1-1
CASRDSSSYNEQFF | TGCGCCAGCAGGGACAGTAGCTCCTACAATGAGCAGTTCTTC | TRBV4-1 | . | . | TRBJ2-1
CASSYGLAIGELFF | TGTGCCAGCAGTTACGGACTAGCGATCGGGGAGCTGTTTTTT | TRBV5-6 | TRBD2 | . | TRBJ2-2
CASPAPKGGDDGYTF | TGTGCCAGTCCGGCCCCTAAAGGAGGGGATGATGGCTACACCTTC | TRBV19 | . | once | TRBJ1-2
CAWSVEVFGGYTF | TGTGCCTGGAGTGTCGAGGTTTTTGGGGGCTACACCTTC | TRBV30 | . | . | TRBJ1-2
CASAALDSGSYEQYF | TGTGCCAGCGCCGCCTTGGACAGCGGAAGCTACGAGCAGTACTTC | TRBV18 | . | . | TRBJ2-7
CASGTQGRYEQYF | TGTGCCAGCGGAACCCAGGGGCGCTACGAGCAGTACTTC | TRBV27 | . | once | TRBJ2-7
CASSLSGINYEQYF | TGTGCCAGCAGCTTATCCGGGATAAACTACGAGCAGTACTTC | TRBV7-9 | . | once | TRBJ2-7
CASSLAAGRRGYTF | TGTGCCAGCTCCCTCGCAGCAGGCAGACGTGGCTACACCTTC | TRBV18 | . | . | TRBJ1-2
CASRETELYGYTF | TGTGCCAGCAGAGAGACAGAGCTCTATGGCTACACCTTC | TRBV2 | . | . | TRBJ1-2
CAWARIETGNTIYF | TGTGCCTGGGCCAGGATTGAGACAGGAAACACCATATATTTT | TRBV30 | . | . | TRBJ1-3